These 28 T cell receptor beta chains were all obtained from the same sample, sequenced in a study of blood T cell repertoires in COVID-19. Measured with immunoSEQ multiplex PCR; TCRdb has only the in-frame clones, and not every one. The table lists approximately 210,000 clones, roughly 88% of them singletons. The sample consisted of peripheral blood. The receptors were gathered from a man aged 25 to 45 who had recovered from COVID-19.

The genes are TRBV5-1 and TRBJ1-1, with 7 bases aligning to TRBD1. V was pared by 3 bases and J by 2 bases, with 10 bases of the junction left unmatched. The CDR3 totals 16 residues. Germline lookup yields CDR1 SGHRS and CDR2 YFSETQ. The CDR3 nucleotides read TGCGCCAGCAGCTATCCTCTTCGGGACAGTAACACTGAAGCTTTCTTT. This encodes CASSYPLRDSNTEAFF.

This clone was counted once. The chain is built from TRBV5-4 and TRBJ2-2, with D possibly being TRBD2 (5 bases). V was shortened by 5 bases and J by 4 bases, with 12 bases between the two germline ends. This CDR3 region has 14 residues. The V gene's germline CDR1 is SGHNT and CDR2 YYREEE (reference sequence). The DNA for the CDR3 is TGTGCCAGCAGTACACCCACTAGCACCGGGGAGCTGTTTTTT. It is translated as CASSTPTSTGELFF.

This clone was counted a single time. The chain recombines TRBV4-2 with TRBJ1-6; D ambiguous. The germline gives CDR1 LGHNA, CDR2 YNFKEQ. V gave up 0 bases and J gave up 7 bases, with 16 bases separating them. The CDR3 covers 17 residues. The chain's CDR3 is CASSQEVSRVMNSPLHF. CDR3 DNA: TGTGCCAGCAGCCAAGAGGTTTCCCGGGTGATGAATTCACCCCTCCACTTT.

V usage is TRBV3-1 (or the pseudogene TRBV3-2) and J usage is TRBJ1-2; possible D gene TRBD1, 5 bases. This CDR3 has 15 residues. CDR1 LGHDT and CDR2 YNNKEL come from the germline V gene (reference sequence). The germline V and J ends were trimmed by 4 bases and 0 bases, with 12 bases remaining between them. This CDR3 is CASSPTGEANYGYTF. The CDR3 coding sequence is TGTGCCAGCAGCCCGACGGGGGAAGCTAACTATGGCTACACCTTC.

The chain is built from TRBV7-6 and TRBJ1-1, with TRBD1 identical over 10 bases. The CDR3 spans 17 residues. V dropped 5 bases and J dropped 3; count of bases not matched to a gene: 12. Germline CDR1 SGHVS, CDR2 FNYEAQ. CDR3 nucleotides: TGTGCCAGCAGCCCGACGGGACAGGGGAGTTTAGACACTGAAGCTTTCTTT. Translation: CASSPTGQGSLDTEAFF.

The chain joins TRBV18 to TRBJ1-5; D gene uncertain. Trimming left V 4 bases short and J 8 bases short, with 12 bases between. CDR3 length: 13 amino acids. Germline V gene lookup returns CDR1 KGHSH and CDR2 LQKENI. CDR3 residues: CASSHGEEEPQHF. The CDR3, as DNA: TGTGCCAGCTCACACGGGGAAGAGGAGCCCCAGCATTTT.

The J gene is TRBJ1-3, the V gene TRBV2; D unresolved. The V end was cut by 7 bases, the J end by 3 bases, with 19 bases between. Germline CDR1 is SNHLY and CDR2 is FYNNEI. This CDR3 comprises 16 residues. CDR3 protein: CASTERRVIIGNTIYF. CDR3 nucleotides: TGTGCCAGCACCGAACGGAGGGTTATAATTGGAAACACCATATATTTT.

The gene calls are TRBV7-8 and TRBJ2-7, with TRBD2 as a possible D gene (6 bases). CDR1 and CDR2 (germline): SGHVS, FQNEAQ. The CDR3 is 15 residues long. V lost 1 base and J lost 3, with 13 bases in between. This CDR3 reads CASSLGGLSIYEQYF. The CDR3, as DNA: TGTGCCAGCAGCTTAGGTGGACTATCCATCTACGAGCAGTACTTC.

The gene calls are TRBV12-3 or TRBV12-4 and TRBJ2-7, with 7 bases aligning to TRBD1. The V gene end was trimmed by 4 bases and the J gene end by 4 bases; junction bases not matched to a gene: 1. There are 12 residues in the CDR3. The CDR3 nucleotides read TGTGCCAGCAGTTACAGGGGATACGAGCAGTACTTC. Translation gives CASSYRGYEQYF.

V and J are TRBV5-1 and TRBJ2-2, with TRBD2 matching over 7 bases. The CDR3 is made up of 15 amino acids. With V trimmed by 7 bases and J by 0 bases, 6 bases remained unmatched. Germline CDR1 is SGHRS and CDR2 is YFSETQ. CDR3: CASYGGGANTGELFF. The CDR3 DNA is TGCGCCAGCTATGGCGGGGGAGCGAACACCGGGGAGCTGTTTTTT.

This chain uses TRBV5-6 with TRBJ1-2; D might be TRBD1 (5 bases). This CDR3 spans 13 amino acids. CDR1 is SGHDT, CDR2 YYEEEE, per germline. Trimming removed 4 bases at V and 8 bases at J, with 15 bases between. Here the CDR3 reads CASSLTGGSGYTF. CDR3 DNA: TGTGCCAGCAGCCTCACGGGGGGAAGCGGCTACACCTTC.

The genes are TRBV6-5 and TRBJ1-2, with D maybe TRBD1 (5 bases). The CDR3 loop spans 14 amino acids. Between the trimmed V and J ends, which lost 4 bases and 3 bases, there was a span of 12 bases. CDR1 MNHEY and CDR2 SVGAGI come from the germline V gene. CDR3 in amino acids: CASSSTVIYYGYTF. The DNA of the CDR3 is TGTGCCAGCAGTTCGACAGTGATCTACTATGGCTACACCTTC.

This clone was counted a single time. J is TRBJ2-3 and V is TRBV15, with 9 bases identical to TRBD1. CDR1 is LNHNV, CDR2 YYDKDF, per germline (reference sequence). With V trimmed by 4 bases and J by 0 bases, 8 bases remained unmatched. CDR3 length: 17 amino acids. In DNA form, the CDR3 reads TGTGCCACCAGCACCTGGGGACAGGGAGGAAGCACAGATACGCAGTATTTT. Translating it yields CATSTWGQGGSTDTQYF.

The chain carries TRBV7-8 and TRBJ1-1; D remains ambiguous. V lost 5 bases and J 0 bases, leaving 13 bases between the germline ends. Germline CDR1 and CDR2: SGHVS and FQNEAQ. CDR3 length: 15 residues. The CDR3 DNA follows: TGTGCCAGCAGCCTATGGCGGGGATTGAACACTGAAGCTTTCTTT. Its translation is CASSLWRGLNTEAFF.

The chain combines TRBV27 with TRBJ1-1; D is possibly TRBD1 (6 bases). CDR3 length: 13 residues. Trimming stripped 6 bases from V and 6 bases from J, with 14 bases between. From germline, CDR1 is MNHEY and CDR2 SMNVEV (reference sequence). The CDR3 DNA reads as TGTGCCAGCAGGCAACAGGGAAGAGCTGAAGCTTTCTTT. Translating it yields CASRQQGRAEAFF.

This clone was found once. The genes are TRBV27 and TRBJ2-1; 8 bases fit TRBD1. CDR1 is MNHEY, CDR2 SMNVEV, per germline (reference sequence). V shed 5 bases, J shed 8 bases, and the junction held 14 bases outside the gene matches. This CDR3 spans 16 amino acids. CDR3 loop: CASSPRPGGQEHEQFF. CDR3 DNA: TGTGCCAGCAGTCCGAGACCAGGGGGCCAAGAGCATGAGCAGTTCTTC.

The rearrangement links TRBV6-5 to TRBJ1-2, with D perhaps TRBD1 (5 bases). The CDR3 is 12 residues long. Germline CDR1 reads MNHEY; CDR2 reads SVGAGI. V dropped 9 bases and J dropped 3 bases, with 11 bases sitting between them. CDR3 coding DNA: TGTGCCAGTCTAACGGGGGACTATGGCTACACCTTC. It codes for CASLTGDYGYTF.

Regarding this clone: The sample carries other DNA sequences with the same CDR3. This chain links TRBV27 with TRBJ2-1; 7 positions match TRBD1. Germline CDR1 and CDR2: MNHEY and SMNVEV (reference sequence). The CDR3 is 14 amino acids. The V gene end was trimmed by 5 bases and the J gene end by 2 bases; junction bases not matched to a gene: 3. CDR3 nucleotide sequence: TGTGCCAGCAGTGGGCAGGGGGCCTACAATGAGCAGTTCTTC. It is translated as CASSGQGAYNEQFF.

The V gene is TRBV25-1, the J gene TRBJ2-7, with D perhaps TRBD1 (6 bases). The germline gives CDR1 MGHDK, CDR2 SYGVNS. The CDR3 runs to 14 residues. Trimming left V 4 bases short and J 2 bases short, with 12 bases between. The CDR3 bases are TGTGCCAGCAGTGCCCAGGGGCCTCCCTACGAGCAGTACTTC. It yields the protein CASSAQGPPYEQYF.

The chain combines TRBV10-2 with TRBJ1-4; no firm D call. The CDR3 extends over 13 amino acids. Trimming stripped 4 bases from V and 8 bases from J, with 11 bases between. Germline V gene data show CDR1 as WSHSY and CDR2 as SAAADI. The CDR3 spells CASSAGFGEKLFF. As DNA, the CDR3 is TGCGCCAGCAGTGCGGGGTTTGGGGAAAAACTGTTTTTT.

This chain uses TRBV11-2 with TRBJ2-3; 12 bases agree with TRBD2. V was pared by 4 bases and J by 5 bases, with 10 bases of the junction left unmatched. Germline CDR1 is SGHAT and CDR2 is FQNNGV. The CDR3 sequence is 17 residues long. In nucleotides, the CDR3 is TGTGCCAGCAGCTCCGGACTAGCGGGGAGGGCTGGAGATACGCAGTATTTT. It codes for CASSSGLAGRAGDTQYF.

A single count supports this clone. V and J are TRBV15 and TRBJ1-3; D remains unclear. V lost 8 bases, J lost 0 bases, and 17 bases lay in between. Germline V gene data show CDR1 as LNHNV and CDR2 as YYDKDF (reference sequence). The CDR3 loop spans 16 amino acids. The CDR3 DNA reads as TGTGCCACCGGTAAAAAGGGAGCCATCTCTGGAAACACCATATATTTT. Translation: CATGKKGAISGNTIYF.

This clone came up once. CDR3 protein: CASSPTRTGDGYTF. The CDR3, as DNA: TGTGCCAGCTCACCGACGAGGACAGGGGATGGCTACACCTTC. The V gene is TRBV18, the J gene TRBJ1-2, with 9 bases aligning to TRBD1. Germline V gives CDR1 KGHSH, CDR2 LQKENI. V dropped 3 bases and J dropped 6; count of bases not matched to a gene: 5. This CDR3 has 14 residues.

This chain uses TRBV9 with TRBJ1-2; no reliable D call. The V and J ends lost 4 bases and 4 bases respectively, with 14 bases between them. Germline CDR1 and CDR2: SGDLS and YYNGEE. The CDR3 covers 14 residues. Written as DNA, the CDR3 is TGTGCCAGCAGCACCCAAGGCCGGGTCTATGGCTACACCTTC. Protein product: CASSTQGRVYGYTF.

The gene calls are TRBV7-8 and TRBJ1-6, with 7 bases aligning to TRBD1. Looked up from germline, CDR1 is SGHVS and CDR2 is FQNEAQ. The V and J ends lost 5 bases and 0 bases, in that order; junction bases with no gene match: 13. There are 19 residues in the CDR3. The CDR3 coding sequence is TGTGCCAGCAGCCGACGGGACAGATCTACTAGCTCCTATAATTCACCCCTCCACTTT. Its translation: CASSRRDRSTSSYNSPLHF.

The chain has TRBV12-3 or TRBV12-4 and TRBJ2-7; D is perhaps TRBD2 (5 bases). The germline V and J ends were trimmed by 6 bases and 6 bases, with 15 bases remaining between them. The CDR3 runs 13 residues. CDR3 DNA: TGTGCCAGCAGCTGGACTGGGATAGCCGAGCAGTACTTC. As protein: CASSWTGIAEQYF.

The chain is built from TRBV19 and TRBJ2-5; 7 bases align to TRBD1. V was pared by 5 bases and J by 5 bases, with 11 bases of the junction left unmatched. This CDR3 has 15 amino acids. CDR1 is LNHDA, CDR2 SQIVND, per germline (reference sequence). CDR3 region: CASSLDRDRTETQYF. CDR3 DNA: TGTGCCAGTAGTCTCGACAGGGACCGTACGGAGACCCAGTACTTC.

The rearrangement links TRBV14 to TRBJ1-4; D is undetermined. The CDR3 consists of 15 residues. The V gene's germline CDR1 is SGHDN and CDR2 FVKESK. Trimming left V 2 bases short and J 4 bases short, with 11 bases between. The CDR3 DNA reads as TGTGCCAGCAGCCAAAATGGAGGGATTAATGAAAAACTGTTTTTT. This encodes CASSQNGGINEKLFF.